The rows below give T cell receptor beta chains drawn from one sample of a study of blood T cells in healthy people across ages. TCRdb called the 5' RACE reads again in MiXCR, with one record for every CDR3 protein. The profile covers some 1 million distinct CDR3 sequences, with 45% appearing a single time and under 20% taken by the ten largest. Material for sequencing was blood. Receptors originate from an older woman in good health. Both conserved end residues are part of each CDR3. The D gene is left open where the match is weak. Size values are once, few and many counts, or a class for expanded clones, and some rows have none.

d_call clone_size j_call v_call cdr3_nt cdr3_aa
. . TRBJ2-3 TRBV6-5 TGTGCCAGCACCCGGGATGATACGCAGTATTTT CASTRDDTQYF
TRBD1 . TRBJ2-7 TRBV28 TGTGCCAGCAGTACCCGCACAGGGGGCAATTACGAGCAGTACTTC CASSTRTGGNYEQYF
TRBD2 . TRBJ2-1 TRBV20-1 TGCAGTGCTTCTATTCTAGCGGGAAATGAGCAGTTCTTC CSASILAGNEQFF
TRBD2 . TRBJ2-3 TRBV20-1 TGCAGTGCTAGCGCCGGGACTAGCGGGGGCAACACAGATACGCAGTATTTT CSASAGTSGGNTDTQYF
. many TRBJ2-5 TRBV10-3 TGTGCCATTGGATCTTTGGAGACCCAGTACTTC CAIGSLETQYF
. . TRBJ1-2 TRBV27 TGTGCCAGCAGTCTCACAGTGGACTATGGCTACACCTTC CASSLTVDYGYTF
TRBD1 . TRBJ2-3 TRBV28 TGTGCCAGCACAATAGGACAGGGGGCCACAGATACGCAGTATTTT CASTIGQGATDTQYF
. . TRBJ2-2 TRBV27 TGTGCCAGCAGCTTGCAAAGGGATCGGGGCACCGGGGAGCTGTTTTTT CASSLQRDRGTGELFF
TRBD2 . TRBJ2-1 TRBV2 TGTGCCAGCAGCGAAGGAGGCGGACTAGCGACCAATGAGCAGTTCTTC CASSEGGGLATNEQFF
. few TRBJ2-7 TRBV7-9 TGTGCCAGCAGCGTGGGGGACATGCCCTACGAGCAGTACTTC CASSVGDMPYEQYF
. . TRBJ1-5 TRBV20-1 TGCAGTGCTAGAGTTACAGGGTTGCGGAATCAGCCCCAGCATTTT CSARVTGLRNQPQHF
. . TRBJ2-7 TRBV10-3 TGTGCCATCAGTGAGTCGAGGCAGGGGGGCTACAATGAGCAGTACTTC CAISESRQGGYNEQYF
. . TRBJ2-7 TRBV6-1 TGTGCCATTCTGAAGAGAGGGGATACCTACGAGCAGTACTTC CAILKRGDTYEQYF
TRBD2 . TRBJ2-4 TRBV7-2 TGTGCCAGCAGCTCTCAGCGGGGACGGGAGCAGTACTTC CASSSQRGREQYF
. . TRBJ2-3 TRBV10-3 TGTGCCATCAGTGAGTTGGGGGGTTGGCGGTATTTT CAISELGGWRYF
. . TRBJ1-1 TRBV14 TGTGCCAGCAGCCAGAATATGAACACTGAAGCTTTCTTT CASSQNMNTEAFF
. . TRBJ2-1 TRBV6-7 TGTGTGGGGACTGGGGGGACCTACAATGAGCAGTTCTTC CVGTGGTYNEQFF
TRBD1 . TRBJ2-7 TRBV6-1 TGTGCCAGCAGGCCCGGGACAGGGGGCCCCTACGAGCAGTACTTC CASRPGTGGPYEQYF
. . TRBJ2-7 TRBV29-1 TGCAGCGCTCAAGGGGGGCTCCTCTACGAGCAGTACTTC CSAQGGLLYEQYF
TRBD2 . TRBJ2-3 TRBV10-3 TGTGCCATCAGCGATAGCGGGGGAAGCACAGATACGCAGTATTTT CAISDSGGSTDTQYF
. . TRBJ2-4 TRBV7-2 TGTGCCAGCAGCTTACAAGGGTTGAGTCAAGGAAACATTCAGTACTTC CASSLQGLSQGNIQYF
. . TRBJ2-1 TRBV3-1 TGTGCCAGCAGCCAAGGTCCTCGGGTAGACAATGAGCAGTTCTTC CASSQGPRVDNEQFF
. few TRBJ2-3 TRBV11-3 TGTGCCAGCAGCTTCGAGTTCACAGATACGCAGTATTTT CASSFEFTDTQYF
TRBD1 few TRBJ2-3 TRBV27 TGTGCCAGCAGTAGAGGACAGGGGTACCCAGATACGCAGTATTTT CASSRGQGYPDTQYF
TRBD1 . TRBJ2-5 TRBV6-2/TRBV6-3 TGTGCCAGCAGTTACGCAGGGGGCTTGGAGACCCAGTACTTC CASSYAGGLETQYF
. . TRBJ2-5 TRBV6-5 TGTGCCAGCAGTTACGGACCCTACAATGAGCAGTACTTC CASSYGPYNEQYF
. . TRBJ2-5 TRBV24-1 TGTGCCACCAGTGATCGGCGGACGTTACAAGAGACCCAGTACTTC CATSDRRTLQETQYF
. . TRBJ2-1 TRBV20-1 TGCAGTGCTAGTCACGGGGACTCCTACAATGAGCAGTTCTTC CSASHGDSYNEQFF
. few TRBJ2-3 TRBV20-1 TGCAGTGCTAGTGCTGGGGATACGCAGTATTTT CSASAGDTQYF
. . TRBJ2-3 TRBV7-9 TGTGCCAGCAGCTTAGGCGAATTACAGGGCCCAGATACGCAGTATTTT CASSLGELQGPDTQYF
. . TRBJ2-3 TRBV2 TGTGCCAGCAGTGTGCAACAGATGTACACAGATACGCAGTATTTT CASSVQQMYTDTQYF
TRBD2 . TRBJ2-3 TRBV2 TGTGCCAGCAGGGCACTAGCGCGACACACAGATACGCAGTATTTT CASRALARHTDTQYF
. few TRBJ2-7 TRBV4-1 TGCGCCAGCAGCCAACTGACAGGCGGTGGCTCCTACGAGCAGTACTTC CASSQLTGGGSYEQYF
. . TRBJ2-1 TRBV21-1 TGTGCCAGCAGCAATCGGAATACACGAGAGTCGAATGAGCAGTTCTTC CASSNRNTRESNEQFF
TRBD2 . TRBJ2-7 TRBV4-1 TGCGCCAGCAGCCAAGATTCTGCCAGCGGGAACTACGAGCAGTACTTC CASSQDSASGNYEQYF
TRBD1 few TRBJ2-1 TRBV11-2 TGTGCCAGCAGCTTAAACAGGGGATTAAGCAATGAGCAGTTCTTC CASSLNRGLSNEQFF
TRBD2 . TRBJ2-1 TRBV6-6 TGTGCCAGCAGTACACAGCGGGAGACATACAATGAGCAGTTCTTC CASSTQRETYNEQFF
TRBD2 few TRBJ2-6 TRBV27 TGTGCCAGCAAGGAGGGGAGGGCTGGGGCCAACGTCCTGACTTTC CASKEGRAGANVLTF
. few TRBJ2-3 TRBV14 TGTGCCAGCAGCCAATTAACTCTAGCAGATACGCAGTATTTT CASSQLTLADTQYF
. . TRBJ2-7 TRBV3-1 TGTGCCAGCAGCCAAGATAGGTCCGAACCTCCCTACGAGCAGTACTTC CASSQDRSEPPYEQYF
TRBD2 . TRBJ2-7 TRBV9 TGTGCCAGCAGCGAAGGGACTAGCGGGAGTTTATACGAGCAGTACTTC CASSEGTSGSLYEQYF
TRBD2 . TRBJ2-1 TRBV29-1 TGCAGCGTAGTTTCGGGACTATCGACGGCCGGTGAGCAGTTCTTC CSVVSGLSTAGEQFF